This T cell receptor beta chain was sequenced in a study of blood T cells in healthy people across ages (dated by TCRdb to between 2014 and 2016). Regarding the complete study: Template switching captured roughly one uniquely barcoded TCR beta cDNA molecule per two T cells in model experiments. Donors were grouped into four age groups: young (average approximately 15 years), middle-aged (39), aged (roughly 62) and long-lived (around 80). Donors of different ages were randomly distributed across sequencing lanes to avoid experimental bias. Using deep sequencing normalized with unique cDNA molecular identifiers, the study measured how TCR beta repertoire diversity changes with age. Two additional independent replicas of 1 million unique cDNA reads from the same blood draw were analyzed for two donors (one aged 18 to 30 and one aged 80 or older). Broad study findings and their caveats: Observed TCR beta diversity per million T cells fell roughly linearly with age, and a significant reduction was already apparent by age roughly 40. There was a strong correlation between observed TCR beta diversity and the percentage of naive T cells measured by flow cytometry. Since profiling was done on bulk unsorted PBMCs, naive and antigen-experienced compartments could not be conclusively compared. Estimates of total diversity based on one million sequenced T cells were considered lower bounds and underestimates. The long-lived group showed more naive CD4+ T cells, fewer expanded clones and increased TCR diversity than the aged group, suggesting age selection. Donor CMV infection status was unknown, potentially confounding age-related changes in expanded clonotypes.

Regarding this clonotype: No cognate antigen has been identified for it. The input lacks base qualities; no much larger clone sits a single base away.

Library preparation employed 5' RACE. The reads were generated on an Illumina HiSeq 2500. A second PCR of about 6 to 11 cycles was performed with a sample-barcoded 5' primer and a J-beta primer mix. A template-switch 5' adaptor carrying 12 random nucleotides introduced a unique molecular identifier onto each TCR beta cDNA molecule. Each sample yielded at least 2.5 million CDR3-containing paired-end reads. First-strand cDNA synthesis was performed from all RNA using the Mint cDNA synthesis kit, with priming by a TRBC-specific oligonucleotide. Following uracil-DNA glycosylase treatment, a first 18-cycle PCR with universal primers M1SS and BC2_uni_R was performed on all cDNA. Processing in the source paper ran as follows. For normalization, 1 million high-quality reads were randomly selected from each sample, with every read carrying a distinct molecular identifier. Instead of being binned into consensus sequences, reads with shared molecular identifiers were discarded. MiTCR, run with a Q25 quality threshold and the strictest error-elimination algorithm, handled CDR3 identification, clonotype clustering and error correction. A nonparametric unseen species model with Euler transformation was used to estimate lower-bound total TCR beta diversity. TCRdb's own reprocessing of the public reads used fastp at Q25 and MiXCR and kept productive beta chains. CDR3 protein duplicates are merged, each entry listing the most common genes and DNA. The V and J calls were not made by the authors but by TCRdb's processing. The sample data list 890,000 or so distinct CDR3 sequences, and about 62% of these were observed just once. The biggest ten clones account for approximately 30% of the sample.

The germline V gene specifies SGHTA as CDR1 and FQGNSA as CDR2. The CDR3 has 15 amino acids, counting the end cysteine and phenylalanine. The sequence is cut down to CDR3 DNA, 45 bases in frame from base 1. V sheds 5 bases and J sheds 2 bases, leaving 15 bases between their ends. Donors were roughly 40 systemically healthy Caucasian individuals from Russia aged roughly 6 to 90 years. Each donor gave approximately 9.4 milliliters of peripheral blood, drawn into EDTA-treated Vacutainer tubes. Ficoll-Paque density-gradient centrifugation was used to isolate PBMCs, with at least 6.5 million per sample. Total RNA was extracted from PBMCs with Trizol reagent, with at least 5 micrograms obtained per sample. For every donor, flow cytometry on a PBMC aliquot measured the percentage of naive CD45RAhigh/CD27high T cells.

The V and J segments used are TRBV7-2 and TRBJ2-5; the D segment could be TRBD2, given 5 matching bases. The clonotype comes from a young man in good health. Sequenced material: blood. The bases are TGTGCCAGCAGCGTAAAGGCGGGCCTTCAAGAGACCCAGTACTTC. Its product reads: CASSVKAGLQETQYF.